Presented here are 22 T cell receptor beta chains from one specimen sequenced in a study of cytomegalovirus exposure and HLA in healthy donors. The PCR was carried out with 60 Vbeta primers and 13 Jbeta primers. Produced via immunoSEQ multiplex PCR; TCRdb's table is partial and in-frame only. The sample includes roughly 100,000 clones, approximately 80% of them seen just once. The sequenced sample consisted of PBMCs. The source of these receptors is a female donor in good health and CMV-seronegative.

Turning to this clone: The sample carries other DNA sequences with the same CDR3. The chain uses TRBV4-3 and TRBJ2-2; 8 bases agree with TRBD1. CDR3 size: 18 residues. Germline CDR1 is LGHNA and CDR2 is YSLEER. Germline trimming cut 4 bases from V and 2 bases from J; bases unmatched to any gene: 12. CDR3 DNA: TGCGCCAGCAGCCGACGTCCCGGGACAGGTTCTAACACCGGGGAGCTGTTTTTT. This encodes CASSRRPGTGSNTGELFF.

The table lists this clone with a count of one. This chain links TRBV28 with TRBJ1-2; 7 nucleotides agree with TRBD1. Trimming took 5 bases from V and 8 from J; bases not matched to a gene: 8. The CDR3 runs to 13 residues. Germline CDR1 MDHEN, CDR2 SYDVKM. The CDR3: CASSESTGRGYTF. In nucleotides, the CDR3 is TGTGCCAGCAGTGAGTCGACAGGGAGGGGCTACACCTTC.

This clone was seen more than once but under ten times. The V call is TRBV21-1, the J call TRBJ2-3; the table's TRBD2 call for D was not verified on the DNA. TRBV21-1 is deemed a pseudogene. The CDR3 is 16 residues long. CDR3 sequence (DNA): TGTGCCAGCAGCGCAGGGACTAGCGACAGCACAGATACGCAGTATTTT. Protein sequence: CASSAGTSDSTDTQYF.

The V call is TRBV6-5, the J call TRBJ2-1; possible D gene TRBD2, 6 bases. This CDR3 has 16 amino acids. From germline, CDR1 is MNHEY and CDR2 SVGAGI. With 2 bases removed from V and 0 bases from J, the gap between germline ends came to 11 bases. CDR3 DNA sequence: TGTGCCAGCAGTTACCTATCTAGCGCCTCCTACAATGAGCAGTTCTTC. Translating it yields CASSYLSSASYNEQFF.

The J gene is TRBJ1-4, the V gene TRBV4-1; D is possibly TRBD1 (6 bases). Germline CDR1 and CDR2: MGHRA and YSYEKL. The V gene lost 3 bases and the J gene lost 7 bases, with 15 bases spanning the gap. The CDR3 extends over 15 amino acids. The CDR3 region is CASSQVGGAAEKLFF. The CDR3 DNA reads as TGCGCCAGCAGCCAGGTCGGGGGGGCCGCTGAAAAACTGTTTTTT.

To note about this clone: One end of the junction fails to match germline, which may point to a read error. V gene TRBV7-7 combines with J gene TRBJ2-1; the match to TRBD2 covers 9 bases. This CDR3 is 14 amino acids long. From germline, CDR1 is SSHAT and CDR2 FNYEAQ (reference sequence). DNA of the CDR3: TGTGCTAGCAGCTTGGTAGCGGGAGAGGTTGAGCAGTTCTTC. It translates to CASSLVAGEVEQFF.

The chain links TRBV16 to TRBJ2-5, with TRBD1 as a possible D gene (5 bases). The CDR3 is 15 amino acids. With 4 bases removed from V and 0 bases from J, the gap between germline ends came to 12 bases. CDR1 is KGHSY, CDR2 FQNENV, per germline. The CDR3 protein is CASSPRARYQETQYF. CDR3 nucleotide sequence: TGTGCCAGCAGCCCCAGGGCCCGTTACCAAGAGACCCAGTACTTC.

The rearrangement joins TRBV30 to TRBJ2-7; 8 bases align to TRBD2. The CDR3 consists of 11 residues. V gave up 8 bases and J gave up 3 bases; unmatched junction bases: 3. Germline CDR1 GTSNPN, CDR2 SVGIG (reference sequence). Here the CDR3 DNA reads TGTGCCGGGGGACTAGACTACGAGCAGTACTTC. This gives the protein CAGGLDYEQYF. Full variable domain (remainder filled in from reference TRBV30 and TRBJ2-7): SQTIHQWPATLVQPVGSPLSLECTVEGTSNPNLYWYRQAAGRGLQLLFYSVGIGQISSEVPQNLSASRPQDRQFILSSKKLLLSDSGFYLCAGGLDYEQYFGPGTRLTVT.

The count of this clone is one. J is TRBJ2-1 and V is TRBV6-5; D is undetermined. This CDR3 has 14 amino acids. CDR1 and CDR2 (germline): MNHEY, SVGAGI. Trimming removed 0 bases from V and 8 bases from J, with 11 bases in between. This CDR3 reads CASSYSPVRDEQFF. In DNA form, the CDR3 reads TGTGCCAGCAGTTACTCCCCGGTCCGGGATGAGCAGTTCTTC.

J is TRBJ1-6 and V is TRBV30; TRBD1 matches 7 bases. The CDR3 runs to 16 residues. Germline V gene data show CDR1 as GTSNPN and CDR2 as SVGIG (reference sequence). Germline trimming cut 7 bases from V and 0 bases from J; bases unmatched to any gene: 9. CDR3 nucleotides: TGTGCCTTACAGGGGTCTGCCAACTCCTATAATTCACCCCTCCACTTT. Translating gives CALQGSANSYNSPLHF.

This rearrangement joins TRBV9 to TRBJ2-1; 7 bases match TRBD2. The CDR3 runs 16 residues. Germline CDR1 reads SGDLS; CDR2 reads YYNGEE. Germline trimming cut 0 bases from V and 0 bases from J; bases unmatched to any gene: 3. The DNA of the CDR3 is TGTGCCAGCAGCGTAGGGGGGGGTAGCTCCTACAATGAGCAGTTCTTC. Translated: CASSVGGGSSYNEQFF.

CDR3 residues: CASSQEGQGALKYGNTIYF. CDR3 in DNA: TGTGCCAGCAGCCAAGAAGGACAGGGGGCGCTGAAATATGGAAACACCATATATTTT. This sequence joins TRBV14 and TRBJ1-3; 11 bases match TRBD1. CDR3 length: 19 residues. V was clipped by 0 bases and J by 3 bases; unmatched bases: 10. Germline V CDR1 and CDR2: SGHDN, FVKESK.

The rearrangement links TRBV19 to TRBJ2-2, with 8 nucleotides matching TRBD2. Germline CDR1 LNHDA, CDR2 SQIVND (reference sequence). The CDR3 has 17 residues. The trim removed 5 bases at V and 3 bases at J, leaving 11 bases unmatched. CDR3 nucleotide sequence: TGTGCCAGTAGTCCCCGCACGGGACTAGGGGACACCGGGGAGCTGTTTTTT. This codes for CASSPRTGLGDTGELFF.

As to this clone: This CDR3 is missing its conserved last phenylalanine or tryptophan, likely due to a read error. The chain is built from TRBV7-6 and TRBJ1-6; 7 bases agree with TRBD1. Germline V CDR1 and CDR2: SGHVS, FNYEAQ. CDR3 size: 17 residues. V gave up 5 bases and J gave up 10 bases; unmatched junction bases: 17. The CDR3 coding sequence is TGTGCCAGCAGCGGCCGTGGGGATGGGCCCAGGGGGTCACCCCTCCACCTT. This translates into CASSGRGDGPRGSPLHL.

The V call is TRBV5-4, the J call TRBJ2-5, with D maybe TRBD2 (7 bases). The CDR3 covers 17 residues. Germline CDR1 and CDR2: SGHNT and YYREEE (reference sequence). Trimming took off 4 bases at V and 8 bases at J, with 27 bases between the two ends. The CDR3 DNA reads as TGTGCCAGCAGCGGGGGGGGCAGGGGTATAGGGAGAGAAACCCAGTACTTC. It yields the protein CASSGGGRGIGRETQYF.

The chain uses TRBV7-8 and TRBJ2-7; D gene uncertain. The CDR3 is 15 amino acids. The germline V and J ends were trimmed by 0 bases and 3 bases, with 12 bases remaining between them. CDR1 and CDR2 (germline): SGHVS, FQNEAQ. CDR3 nucleotides: TGTGCCAGCAGCTTAGCCCAGGCATCGTACTACGAGCAGTACTTC. Translating gives CASSLAQASYYEQYF.

This clone was counted between two and nine times. The chain is built from TRBV5-4 and TRBJ2-2; no firm D call. The CDR3 totals 14 residues. V was cut by 3 bases and J by 7 bases, with 13 bases left in between. Germline CDR1 is SGHNT and CDR2 is YYREEE (reference sequence). The CDR3 bases are TGTGCCAGCAGCTCCTTCCAGACAATCGGGGAGCTGTTTTTT. This encodes CASSSFQTIGELFF. The variable domain in full, completed from reference TRBV5-4 and TRBJ2-2, reads ETGVTQSPTHLIKTRGQQVTLRCSSQSGHNTVSWYQQALGQGPQFIFQYYREEENGRGNFPPRFSGLQFPNYSSELNVNALELDDSALYLCASSSFQTIGELFFGEGSRLTVL.

The gene calls are TRBV5-1 and TRBJ2-1; 10 bases map to TRBD1. Germline V gene data show CDR1 as SGHRS and CDR2 as YFSETQ. V was clipped by 4 bases and J by 4 bases; unmatched bases: 5. This CDR3 has 15 amino acids. CDR3 DNA sequence: TGCGCCAGCAGCCCGGAGGGACAGGGGTACAATGAGCAGTTCTTC. It codes for CASSPEGQGYNEQFF.

The chain recombines TRBV7-8 with TRBJ1-2; 7 nucleotides match TRBD1. V lost 5 bases, J lost 4 bases, and 13 bases stayed unmatched. Germline CDR1 SGHVS, CDR2 FQNEAQ. The CDR3 spans 16 residues. The CDR3 DNA reads TGTGCCAGCAGCATCAGGACAGGAGGTAGTACCTATGGCTACACCTTC. This codes for CASSIRTGGSTYGYTF.

The chain employs TRBV6-5 and TRBJ1-3; a weak D match, TRBD1 (5 bases). V gave up 2 bases and J gave up 1 base, with 12 bases separating them. The germline gives CDR1 MNHEY, CDR2 SVGAGI. The CDR3 extends over 16 amino acids. The CDR3 nucleotides are TGTGCCAGCAGTTACGGACAAACTTTGTCTGGAAACACCATATATTTT. This sequence encodes CASSYGQTLSGNTIYF.

The chain has TRBV13 and TRBJ2-7, with a tentative D call TRBD2 (7 bases). CDR3 size: 16 residues. The germline gives CDR1 PRHDT, CDR2 FYEKMQ (reference sequence). The germline V and J ends were trimmed by 4 bases and 4 bases, with 20 bases remaining between them. The CDR3 region is CASSYRQASGEYEQYF. The CDR3 bases are TGTGCCAGCAGCTACCGACAGGCTAGCGGTGAATACGAGCAGTACTTC.

V is TRBV7-3 and J is TRBJ2-1; a possible D gene is TRBD2 (6 bases). The germline V gene encodes CDR1 SGHTA and CDR2 FQGTGA. V shed 1 base and J shed 7 bases, with 20 bases lying between them. CDR3 length equals 17 residues. In nucleotides, the CDR3 is TGTGCCAGCAGCTTAAGGCGCGAGCGGGCCAAAGGGAATGAGCAGTTCTTC. As protein: CASSLRRERAKGNEQFF. The complete variable domain, with remaining parts taken from reference TRBV7-3 and TRBJ2-1, reads GAGVSQTPSNKVTEKGKYVELRCDPISGHTALYWYRQSLGQGPEFLIYFQGTGAADDSGLPNDRFFAVRPEGSVSTLKIQRTERGDSAVYLCASSLRRERAKGNEQFFGPGTRLTVL.